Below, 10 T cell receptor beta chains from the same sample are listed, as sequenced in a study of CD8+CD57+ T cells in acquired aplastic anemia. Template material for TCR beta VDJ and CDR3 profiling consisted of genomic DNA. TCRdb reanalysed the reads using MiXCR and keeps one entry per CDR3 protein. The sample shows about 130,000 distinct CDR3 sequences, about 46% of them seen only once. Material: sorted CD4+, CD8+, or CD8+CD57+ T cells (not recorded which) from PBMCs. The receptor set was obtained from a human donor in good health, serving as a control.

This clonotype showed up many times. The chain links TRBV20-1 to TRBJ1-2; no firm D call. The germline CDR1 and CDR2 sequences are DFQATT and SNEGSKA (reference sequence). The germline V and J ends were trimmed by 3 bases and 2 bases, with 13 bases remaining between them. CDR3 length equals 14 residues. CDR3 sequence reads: CSARASLTNYGYTF. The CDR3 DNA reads TGCAGTGCTAGGGCCTCGCTTACCAACTATGGCTACACCTTC.

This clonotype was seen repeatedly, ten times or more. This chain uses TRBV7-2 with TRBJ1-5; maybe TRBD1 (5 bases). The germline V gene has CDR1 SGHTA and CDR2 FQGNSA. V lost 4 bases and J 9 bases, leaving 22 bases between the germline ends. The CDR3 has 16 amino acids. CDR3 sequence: CASSSSGDRTVRPQHF. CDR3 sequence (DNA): TGTGCCAGCAGCTCCTCCGGGGACCGAACAGTCCGGCCCCAGCATTTT.

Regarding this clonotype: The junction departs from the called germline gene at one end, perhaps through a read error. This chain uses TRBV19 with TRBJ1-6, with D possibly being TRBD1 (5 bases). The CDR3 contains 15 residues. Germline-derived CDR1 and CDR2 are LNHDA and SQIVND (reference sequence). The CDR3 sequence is CASSMEMQGNPPLHF. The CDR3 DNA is TGTGCCAGTAGTATGGAGATGCAGGGTAATCCACCCCTCCACTTT.

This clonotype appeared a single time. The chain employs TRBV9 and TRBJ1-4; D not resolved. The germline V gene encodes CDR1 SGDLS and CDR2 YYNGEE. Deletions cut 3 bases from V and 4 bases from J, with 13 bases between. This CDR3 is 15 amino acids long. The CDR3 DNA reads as TGTGCCAGCAGCGATGGAGGCGAGGGTAATGAAAAACTGTTTTTT. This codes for CASSDGGEGNEKLFF.

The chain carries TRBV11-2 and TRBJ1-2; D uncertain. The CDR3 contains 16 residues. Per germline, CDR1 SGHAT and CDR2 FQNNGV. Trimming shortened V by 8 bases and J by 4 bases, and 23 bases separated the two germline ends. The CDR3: CASGWGDYAVSYGYTF. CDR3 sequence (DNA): TGTGCCAGCGGCTGGGGAGACTACGCTGTATCCTATGGCTACACCTTC.

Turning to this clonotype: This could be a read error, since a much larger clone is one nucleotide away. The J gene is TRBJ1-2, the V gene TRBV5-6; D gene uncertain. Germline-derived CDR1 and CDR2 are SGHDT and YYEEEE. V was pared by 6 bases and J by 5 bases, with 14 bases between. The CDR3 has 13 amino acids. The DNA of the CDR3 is TGTGCCAGCACCCTCGGCTCCTTATATGGCTACACCTTC. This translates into CASTLGSLYGYTF. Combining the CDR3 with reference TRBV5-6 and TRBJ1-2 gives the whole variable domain DAGVTQSPTHLIKTRGQQVTLRCSPKSGHDTVSWYQQALGQGPQFIFQYYEEEERQRGNFPDRFSGHQFPNYSSELNVNALLLGDSALYLCASTLGSLYGYTFGSGTRLTVV.

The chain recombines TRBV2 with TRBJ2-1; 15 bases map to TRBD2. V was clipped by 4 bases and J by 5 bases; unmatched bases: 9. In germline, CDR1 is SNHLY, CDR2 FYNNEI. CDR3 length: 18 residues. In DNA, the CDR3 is TGTGCCAGCAGTGTCAGGACCGGACTAGCGGGGGGGGACAATGAGCAGTTCTTC. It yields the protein CASSVRTGLAGGDNEQFF.

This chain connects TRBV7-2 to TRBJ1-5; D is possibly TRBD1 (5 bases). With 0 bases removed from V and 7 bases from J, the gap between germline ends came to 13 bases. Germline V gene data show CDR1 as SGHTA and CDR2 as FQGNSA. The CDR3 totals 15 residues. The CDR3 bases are TGTGCCAGCAGCTTAGCCCTAGCGGGGGGGCAGCCCCAGCATTTT. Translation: CASSLALAGGQPQHF.

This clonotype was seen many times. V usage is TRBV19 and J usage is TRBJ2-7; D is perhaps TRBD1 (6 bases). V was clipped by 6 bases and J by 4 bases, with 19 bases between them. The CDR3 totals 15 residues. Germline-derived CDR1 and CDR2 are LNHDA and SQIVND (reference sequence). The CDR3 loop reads CASRQAGTTKYEQYF. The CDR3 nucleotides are TGTGCCAGTAGACAGGCAGGGACAACTAAATACGAGCAGTACTTC.

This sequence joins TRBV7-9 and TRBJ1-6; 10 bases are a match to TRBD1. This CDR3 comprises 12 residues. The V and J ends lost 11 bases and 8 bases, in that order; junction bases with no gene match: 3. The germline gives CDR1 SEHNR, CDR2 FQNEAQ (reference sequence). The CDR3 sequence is CAYGTGDSPLHF. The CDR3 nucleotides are TGTGCCTACGGGACAGGGGATTCACCCCTCCACTTT.